The 3 T cell receptor beta chains reported below all come from one sample, sequenced in a study of blood T cells in healthy people across ages. Sample-barcoded 5' priming and a J-beta primer mix drove a second PCR of roughly 6 to 12 cycles. TCRdb fed the 5' RACE reads into MiXCR, producing one record per CDR3 protein. The table includes 1.5 million to 1.9 million distinct CDR3 sequences, under 55% detected once. Sequenced: blood. Receptor source: a young woman in good health.

This chain connects TRBV7-2 to TRBJ2-1, with TRBD2 matching over 8 bases. The V segment lost 2 bases and the J segment 5 bases; nucleotides outside the gene matches: 2. CDR3 length: 14 residues. The germline CDR1 and CDR2 sequences are SGHTA and FQGNSA. CDR3 bases: TGTGCCAGCAGCTTACATAGCGGGGACAATGAGCAGTTCTTC. Translation gives CASSLHSGDNEQFF. The full variable domain, with the rest looked up from reference TRBV7-2 and TRBJ2-1, is GAGVSQSPSNKVTEKGKDVELRCDPISGHTALYWYRQSLGQGLEFLIYFQGNSAPDKSGLPSDRFSAERTGGSVSTLTIQRTQQEDSAVYLCASSLHSGDNEQFFGPGTRLTVL.

This clonotype was detected only a few times. V is TRBV4-1 and J is TRBJ2-3; D gene ambiguous. V was clipped by 0 bases and J by 0 bases, with 10 bases between them. The CDR3 totals 16 residues. CDR1 and CDR2 (germline): MGHRA, YSYEKL. The CDR3 DNA is TGCGCCAGCAGCCAAGAAAGGCAACCCAGCACAGATACGCAGTATTTT. It encodes CASSQERQPSTDTQYF.

V and J are TRBV5-1 and TRBJ2-7, with 8 bases identical to TRBD1. The V and J ends lost 7 bases and 0 bases, in that order; junction bases with no gene match: 3. CDR3 length equals 13 residues. Germline-derived CDR1 and CDR2 are SGHRS and YFSETQ. The CDR3 reads CASAGQASYEQYF. The CDR3 nucleotides read TGCGCCAGCGCGGGACAGGCCTCCTACGAGCAGTACTTC.